These 10 T cell receptor beta chains were sequenced from one sample in a study of blood T cell repertoires in COVID-19. TCRdb's table, derived via immunoSEQ multiplex PCR, lists solely in-frame clones and lacks some. The table lists 93,000 or so clones, around 89% of them singletons. The source material was peripheral blood. Every receptor here comes from a woman in her fifties or sixties with acute or convalescent COVID-19.

V usage is TRBV18 and J usage is TRBJ2-7; 10 nucleotides line up with TRBD2. Germline V CDR1 and CDR2: KGHSH, LQKENI. The CDR3 has 16 amino acids. V was pared by 0 bases and J by 7 bases, with 9 bases of the junction left unmatched. The CDR3 nucleotides are TGTGCCAGCTCACCACCGTCTAGCGGGAGCCTTCGGGAGCAGTACTTC. Residues: CASSPPSSGSLREQYF. Complete variable domain (other parts from reference TRBV18 and TRBJ2-7): NAGVMQNPRHLVRRRGQEARLRCSPMKGHSHVYWYRQLPEEGLKFMVYLQKENIIDESGMPKERFSAEFPKEGPSILRIQQVVRGDSAAYFCASSPPSSGSLREQYFGPGTRLTVT.

The chain is built from TRBV2 and TRBJ1-1; D gene uncertain. The CDR3 runs 14 residues. The V and J ends lost 6 bases and 1 base respectively, with 12 bases between them. Per the germline V gene, CDR1 is SNHLY and CDR2 is FYNNEI. CDR3 DNA: TGTGCCAGCAGGGTCGCGGGATGGAACACTGAAGCTTTCTTT. Translating it yields CASRVAGWNTEAFF.

The V call is TRBV30, the J call TRBJ2-1; 7 nucleotides align to TRBD2. The J segment lost 5 bases and the V segment lost 1 base, leaving 14 bases of the junction unmatched. Germline V CDR1 and CDR2: GTSNPN, SVGIG (reference sequence). There are 17 residues in the CDR3. The CDR3 region is CAWSGSPLRRGNNEQFF. CDR3 bases: TGTGCCTGGAGTGGATCGCCCCTCCGGCGGGGGAACAATGAGCAGTTCTTC.

This clone has only one observation. The chain links TRBV7-9 to TRBJ1-5, with D perhaps matching TRBD1 (6 bases). The CDR3 has 14 residues. Trimming shortened V by 5 bases and J by 5 bases, and 13 bases separated the two germline ends. Germline values: CDR1 SEHNR, CDR2 FQNEAQ (reference sequence). CDR3 residues: CASSRTSGDQPQHF. The CDR3 DNA follows: TGTGCCAGCAGCCGAACTTCAGGGGATCAGCCCCAGCATTTT.

CDR3 residues: CASSPGTSGFPYEQYF. CDR3 DNA: TGCGCCAGCAGCCCAGGGACTAGCGGATTCCCCTACGAGCAGTACTTC. This chain links TRBV5-1 with TRBJ2-7; 11 nucleotides agree with TRBD2. Germline V gives CDR1 SGHRS, CDR2 YFSETQ. The CDR3 is 16 residues long. The trim removed 4 bases at V and 2 bases at J, leaving 8 bases unmatched.

CDR3 sequence (DNA): TGTGCCAGCAGCGAACTGACTAGCGGGAGGACAGATACGCAGTATTTT. Protein: CASSELTSGRTDTQYF. The chain is built from TRBV9 and TRBJ2-3; 13 bases agree with TRBD2. J lost 3 bases, V lost 3 bases, and 4 bases had no gene match. Germline V gives CDR1 SGDLS, CDR2 YYNGEE. CDR3 length: 16 residues.

Comments on this clone: The CDR3 ends on some other residue instead of the conserved phenylalanine or tryptophan, so this is likely a read error. The chain joins TRBV18 to TRBJ1-2; D unresolved. The CDR3 sequence is 15 residues long. The germline CDR1 and CDR2 sequences are KGHSH and LQKENI. V lost 0 bases to trimming and J lost 8 bases, with 16 bases between them. The CDR3 region has the DNA TGTGCCAGCTCACCACCTGGAGTCCTCATAGGGGGCTACACCCTC. Amino acids: CASSPPGVLIGGYTL.

The sample holds one count of this clone. V usage is TRBV3-1 (or the pseudogene TRBV3-2) and J usage is TRBJ2-5, with D hard to call. The ends were cut back, 1 base at V and 3 bases at J, with 3 bases in the middle. This CDR3 region has 12 residues. CDR1 LGHDT and CDR2 YNNKEL come from the germline V gene (reference sequence). The CDR3 region is CASSQVKETQYF. The DNA for the CDR3 is TGTGCCAGCAGCCAAGTCAAAGAGACCCAGTACTTC.

The chain is built from TRBV11-2 and TRBJ1-2, with a possible D match to TRBD1 (5 bases). Germline values: CDR1 SGHAT, CDR2 FQNNGV. The length of the CDR3 is 13 residues. V lost 4 bases to trimming and J lost 3 bases, with 9 bases between them. CDR3 region: CASSSVGHYGYTF. The CDR3 DNA reads as TGTGCCAGCAGCTCGGTGGGGCACTATGGCTACACCTTC.

The J gene is TRBJ1-5, the V gene TRBV11-2; 7 nucleotides align to TRBD1. Germline trimming cut 1 base from V and 4 bases from J; bases unmatched to any gene: 4. Germline V gene lookup returns CDR1 SGHAT and CDR2 FQNNGV. The CDR3 totals 15 residues. As DNA, the CDR3 is TGTGCCAGCAGCTTAGGACAGGGTCCTAATCAGCCCCAGCATTTT. Protein: CASSLGQGPNQPQHF.